The 30 T cell receptor beta chains listed next were all sequenced from one sample in a study of cytomegalovirus exposure and HLA in healthy donors. The PCR employed 60 Vbeta primers together with 13 Jbeta primers. Sequenced by immunoSEQ multiplex PCR; TCRdb stores in-frame clones only, minus some. Altogether 120,000 to 150,000 clones are present, 70% to 80% being singletons, with the ten largest covering 4.5% to 6.5%. Material: PBMCs. The receptor source for this set is a male donor in good health and CMV-seronegative.

Turning to this clone: Germline is not matched at one junction end, which may reflect a read error. The V and J genes are TRBV2 and TRBJ1-1; D is unclear. The CDR3 sequence is 13 residues long. Germline values: CDR1 SNHLY, CDR2 FYNNEI. Written as DNA, the CDR3 is TGTGCCAGCAGTCAAGCTCAGCGCACTGAAGCTTTCTTT. Translated, it gives CASSQAQRTEAFF.

The genes are TRBV30 and TRBJ2-7, with a possible D match to TRBD2 (6 bases). This CDR3 contains 13 residues. The germline V and J ends were trimmed by 2 bases and 7 bases, with 15 bases remaining between them. Germline CDR1 GTSNPN, CDR2 SVGIG (reference sequence). The CDR3 DNA reads TGTGCCTGGAGTCCGGGGCCTGGGAGGGAGCAGTACTTC. Its protein is CAWSPGPGREQYF.

The chain employs TRBV21-1 and TRBJ1-4; the D call TRBD1 from the table was never checked on the DNA. TRBV21-1 is a pseudogene segment. This CDR3 comprises 16 residues. The CDR3 reads CASSNQRGQRNEKLFF. In nucleotides, the CDR3 is TGTGCCAGCAGCAATCAAAGGGGACAGCGGAATGAAAAACTGTTTTTT.

V usage is TRBV5-4 and J usage is TRBJ1-1, with no clear D. CDR3 size: 12 residues. Germline CDR1 SGHNT, CDR2 YYREEE (reference sequence). Trimming took 2 bases from V and 6 from J, leaving 8 bases between them. CDR3 region: CASSFTGSEAFF. The CDR3 coding sequence is TGTGCCAGCAGCTTTACGGGGTCTGAAGCTTTCTTT.

This clone is a singleton in its sample. The V call is TRBV27, the J call TRBJ1-6; D is perhaps TRBD1 (6 bases). Germline V gene sequence: CDR1 MNHEY, CDR2 SMNVEV (reference sequence). V lost 4 bases and J lost 9, with 10 bases in between. This CDR3 is 13 amino acids long. The CDR3 sequence is CASSWDTTSPLHF. In nucleotides, the CDR3 is TGTGCCAGCAGTTGGGACACTACTTCACCCCTCCACTTT.

The V call is TRBV4-3, the J call TRBJ1-2; no reliable D call. Germline assignment: CDR1 LGHNA and CDR2 YSLEER. The CDR3 has 14 residues. V was pared by 0 bases and J by 7 bases, with 12 bases between. The CDR3 sequence: CASSQDVDPGGYTF. CDR3 coding DNA: TGCGCCAGCAGCCAAGATGTTGACCCAGGTGGCTACACCTTC.

This chain joins TRBV18 and TRBJ2-7, with 8 bases aligning to TRBD1. The ends lost 5 bases at V and 6 bases at J; junction bases unmatched: 6. The V gene's germline CDR1 is KGHSH and CDR2 LQKENI. CDR3 length: 13 amino acids. The CDR3 here is CASSGDRGGEQYF. The CDR3 nucleotides are TGTGCCAGCTCAGGAGACAGGGGTGGCGAGCAGTACTTC.

This chain uses TRBV7-2 with TRBJ1-6; 7 bases align to TRBD1. This CDR3 comprises 15 residues. V shed 2 bases and J 4 bases; nucleotides not matched to a gene: 2. Germline CDR1 reads SGHTA; CDR2 reads FQGNSA. The CDR3 here is CASSLRQGYNSPLHF. The CDR3 DNA is TGTGCCAGCAGCTTACGACAGGGTTATAATTCACCCCTCCACTTT.

The chain employs TRBV5-5 and TRBJ2-1; perhaps TRBD2 as D (5 bases). The CDR3 is 16 amino acids. CDR1 is SGHKS and CDR2 is YYEKEE in the germline V gene (reference sequence). The V gene lost 4 bases and the J gene lost 3 bases, with 17 bases spanning the gap. The CDR3 sequence: CASSPLASGIYNEQFF. CDR3 nucleotide sequence: TGTGCCAGCAGCCCTCTTGCCTCGGGGATCTACAATGAGCAGTTCTTC. Full variable domain (outside the CDR3, taken from reference TRBV5-5 and TRBJ2-1): DAGVTQSPTHLIKTRGQQVTLRCSPISGHKSVSWYQQVLGQGPQFIFQYYEKEERGRGNFPDRFSARQFPNYSSELNVNALLLGDSALYLCASSPLASGIYNEQFFGPGTRLTVL.

In this sample, this clone turned up once. The CDR3: CASSYGGGSYEQYF. DNA of the CDR3: TGTGCCAGCAGTTATGGGGGAGGTAGCTACGAGCAGTACTTC. The V gene is TRBV27, the J gene TRBJ2-7; the D gene is possibly TRBD2 (6 bases). The germline V and J ends were trimmed by 4 bases and 3 bases, with 13 bases remaining between them. Germline V gene lookup returns CDR1 MNHEY and CDR2 SMNVEV (reference sequence). This CDR3 spans 14 amino acids.

This sequence joins TRBV5-1 and TRBJ2-3; the D is unclear. V dropped 2 bases and J dropped 1 base, with 8 bases sitting between them. The CDR3 loop spans 14 amino acids. Germline V lookup: CDR1 SGHRS, CDR2 YFSETQ. The CDR3 loop is CASSFTAGTDTQYF. CDR3 nucleotides: TGCGCCAGCAGCTTCACAGCCGGCACAGATACGCAGTATTTT.

This clone has more than one count but fewer than ten. V and J are TRBV7-2 and TRBJ2-3; D remains unclear. The CDR3 is made up of 13 amino acids. Germline CDR1 SGHTA, CDR2 FQGNSA. Deletions cut 1 base from V and 5 bases from J, with 7 bases between. CDR3 sequence (DNA): TGTGCCAGCAGCTTAGGTGCGGAAGATACGCAGTATTTT. It is translated as CASSLGAEDTQYF.

This chain joins TRBV4-2 and TRBJ2-1; 12 bases map to TRBD2. Losses at the gene ends were 1 base for V and 10 bases for J; bases not matched to a gene: 2. The CDR3 extends over 14 amino acids. CDR1 is LGHNA, CDR2 YNFKEQ, per germline. The CDR3 bases are TGTGCCAGCAGCCAAGGACTAGCGGGGGAAGAGCAGTTCTTC. This translates into CASSQGLAGEEQFF.

This chain uses TRBV4-1 with TRBJ2-7; 9 positions match TRBD1. The CDR3 has 15 amino acids. The J segment lost 5 bases and the V segment lost 4 bases, leaving 9 bases of the junction unmatched. Germline-derived CDR1 and CDR2 are MGHRA and YSYEKL. CDR3 DNA: TGCGCCAGCAGCCTTACAGGGGGCGCGGTGAACGAGCAGTACTTC. Its translation: CASSLTGGAVNEQYF.

J is TRBJ2-1 and V is TRBV5-4; possible D gene TRBD2, 5 bases. CDR3 size: 11 residues. Per the germline V gene, CDR1 is SGHNT and CDR2 is YYREEE (reference sequence). Trimming took off 4 bases at V and 7 bases at J, with 6 bases between the two ends. The CDR3 bases are TGTGCCAGCAGCACGGGGAATGAGCAGTTCTTC. It is translated as CASSTGNEQFF.

This chain uses TRBV18 with TRBJ2-6; tentative D call: TRBD1 (6 bases). CDR1 KGHSH and CDR2 LQKENI come from the germline V gene. This CDR3 region has 15 residues. V gave up 4 bases and J gave up 4 bases, with 11 bases separating them. This chain's CDR3 is CASSRQDGGANVLTF. The CDR3 DNA follows: TGTGCCAGCTCACGACAGGATGGGGGGGCCAACGTCCTGACTTTC.

The chain joins TRBV2 to TRBJ2-7; D might be TRBD2 (5 bases). The V end was cut by 5 bases, the J end by 3 bases, with 17 bases between. The CDR3 is 15 residues long. Per the germline V gene, CDR1 is SNHLY and CDR2 is FYNNEI. The CDR3 spells CASSLGGTLLYEQYF. The DNA of the CDR3 is TGTGCCAGCAGTCTCGGAGGAACGCTTCTCTACGAGCAGTACTTC.

For this clone: Compared with germline, one end of the junction differs, possibly owing to a read error. V is TRBV7-7 and J is TRBJ2-2; 7 bases map to TRBD1. The CDR3 has 14 residues. CDR1 and CDR2 from the germline V gene are SSHAT and FNYEAQ (reference sequence). This chain's CDR3 is CASSPATGPGELFF. CDR3 in DNA: TGTGCTAGCAGTCCCGCGACAGGGCCCGGGGAGCTGTTTTTT.

Comments on this clone: The germline gene is not matched at one end of the junction; a read error may be the cause. The rearrangement joins TRBV7-7 to TRBJ2-1, with D unresolved. This CDR3 contains 15 residues. CDR1 and CDR2 (germline): SSHAT, FNYEAQ (reference sequence). CDR3 residues: CASSKYSSSYNEQFF. The CDR3 region has the DNA TGTGCTAGCAGCAAGTATAGTAGCTCCTACAATGAGCAGTTCTTC.

The genes are TRBV5-6 and TRBJ2-5; 14 bases match TRBD2. This CDR3 comprises 16 residues. V was pared by 0 bases and J by 4 bases, with 2 bases of the junction left unmatched. Germline CDR1 SGHDT, CDR2 YYEEEE. As DNA, the CDR3 is TGTGCCAGCAGCTTGGGACTAGCGGGGGGGGCAGAGACCCAGTACTTC. It specifies CASSLGLAGGAETQYF.

The V and J genes are TRBV2 and TRBJ2-5, with TRBD1 as a possible D gene (6 bases). Germline V lookup: CDR1 SNHLY, CDR2 FYNNEI. The CDR3 sequence is 13 residues long. V lost 6 bases, J lost 1 base, and 9 bases lay in between. The CDR3 DNA is TGTGCCAGCAGGTTGGACAGCCAAGAGACCCAGTACTTC. It codes for CASRLDSQETQYF.

This sequence joins TRBV28 and TRBJ2-3, with 11 nucleotides matching TRBD2. The CDR3 has 18 residues. J lost 0 bases, V lost 7 bases, and 12 bases had no gene match. From germline, CDR1 is MDHEN and CDR2 SYDVKM. The CDR3 here is CASTVNGLAGTSTDTQYF. CDR3 sequence (DNA): TGTGCCAGCACCGTAAACGGACTAGCGGGCACTAGCACAGATACGCAGTATTTT. Using reference TRBV28 and TRBJ2-3 for the parts outside the CDR3, the full variable domain is DVKVTQSSRYLVKRTGEKVFLECVQDMDHENMFWYRQDPGLGLRLIYFSYDVKMKEKGDIPEGYSVSREKKERFSLILESASTNQTSMYLCASTVNGLAGTSTDTQYFGPGTRLTVL.

The chain employs TRBV7-3 and TRBJ1-6; no reliable D call. The CDR3 length is 12 residues. V gave up 5 bases and J gave up 7 bases, with 6 bases separating them. Germline CDR1 SGHTA, CDR2 FQGTGA. The CDR3 DNA is TGTGCCAGCAGCACGGGGAATTCACCCCTCCACTTT. It specifies CASSTGNSPLHF.

The chain links TRBV5-4 to TRBJ2-3; 11 bases agree with TRBD2. Per germline, CDR1 SGHNT and CDR2 YYREEE (reference sequence). V was clipped by 0 bases and J by 2 bases; unmatched bases: 2. This CDR3 is 16 amino acids long. The CDR3 DNA follows: TGTGCCAGCAGCTTGGGACTAGCGGGGTCCACAGATACGCAGTATTTT. Residues: CASSLGLAGSTDTQYF. The full variable domain, completed using reference TRBV5-4 and TRBJ2-3, is ETGVTQSPTHLIKTRGQQVTLRCSSQSGHNTVSWYQQALGQGPQFIFQYYREEENGRGNFPPRFSGLQFPNYSSELNVNALELDDSALYLCASSLGLAGSTDTQYFGPGTRLTVL.

This chain uses TRBV5-6 with TRBJ1-5; D is possibly TRBD1 (6 bases). Per germline, CDR1 SGHDT and CDR2 YYEEEE. The CDR3 is 17 amino acids. Trimming stripped 0 bases from V and 0 bases from J, with 13 bases between. The CDR3 coding sequence is TGTGCCAGCAGCTTGGAACAGGGATCAAATAGCAATCAGCCCCAGCATTTT. The encoded protein is CASSLEQGSNSNQPQHF.

The V and J genes are TRBV28 and TRBJ2-7, with 7 bases aligning to TRBD2. V trimming: 5 bases; J trimming: 2 bases; junction bases outside the gene matches: 9. CDR3 length: 15 amino acids. CDR1 is MDHEN and CDR2 is SYDVKM in the germline V gene. The CDR3 is CASSHQPSGAYEQYF. DNA for the CDR3: TGTGCCAGCAGTCACCAACCTAGCGGCGCCTACGAGCAGTACTTC.

This chain links TRBV27 with TRBJ2-7; the D is unclear. CDR1 is MNHEY and CDR2 is SMNVEV in the germline V gene (reference sequence). The V end was cut by 0 bases, the J end by 0 bases, with 6 bases between. This CDR3 is 14 amino acids long. The CDR3 nucleotides are TGTGCCAGCAGTTTATCCACAGCCTCCTACGAGCAGTACTTC. Amino acids: CASSLSTASYEQYF.

J is TRBJ1-1 and V is TRBV6-4; 8 bases agree with TRBD1. The germline CDR1 and CDR2 sequences are MRHNA and SNTAGT. After removal of 5 bases from V and 6 bases from J, the junction contained 8 bases not matched to a gene. This CDR3 has 14 amino acids. The CDR3 spells CASSPETGVAEAFF. The CDR3 DNA reads TGTGCCAGCAGTCCCGAGACAGGGGTGGCTGAAGCTTTCTTT.

This clone was picked up a small number of times. The CDR3 is CASSLYWDSPYEQYF. As DNA, the CDR3 is TGTGCCAGTAGCCTTTACTGGGACAGTCCCTACGAGCAGTACTTC. V usage is TRBV19 and J usage is TRBJ2-7; 7 bases are a match to TRBD1. V shed 6 bases and J 2 bases; nucleotides not matched to a gene: 10. The CDR3 is made up of 15 amino acids. Germline CDR1 LNHDA, CDR2 SQIVND (reference sequence).

J is TRBJ2-5 and V is TRBV29-1; tentatively, D is TRBD1 (5 bases). V lost 8 bases and J 1 base, leaving 11 bases between the germline ends. The CDR3 is 12 residues long. Per the germline V gene, CDR1 is SQVTM and CDR2 is ANQGSEA. The CDR3 DNA sequence: TGCAGCCTACGACAGTCCCAAGAGACCCAGTACTTC. The encoded protein is CSLRQSQETQYF.